The sample holds many counts of the clone carrying this T cell receptor beta chain. Time point of the sample: newly diagnosed GD, antithyroid drugs for less than 3 months. PBMCs provided the RNA from which the TCR library was made. In building TCR beta libraries, iRepertoire HTBI primers were used together with Arm-PCR of CDR3 regions. TCRdb reprocessed the multiplex PCR reads with MiXCR, giving one entry per CDR3 protein. The table includes some 250,000 distinct CDR3 sequences, around 20% detected once. This sample was included in a study of regulatory T cells in long-lasting Graves disease. V was trimmed by 5 bases and J by 9 bases, leaving 16 bases between them. The CDR3 sequence is 13 residues long. Germline-derived CDR1 and CDR2 are SGHTA and FQGTGA.

This receptor was taken from a female donor with Graves disease. This material consisted of peripheral blood mononuclear cells (PBMCs), taken at new diagnosis, from a patient treated with antithyroid drugs. This chain uses TRBV7-3 with TRBJ1-1; the D is unclear. CDR3 DNA sequence: TGTGCCAGCAGCCCCCTTGTTGGGTCGCAAGCTTTCTTT. Translation gives CASSPLVGSQAFF.